The 5 T cell receptor beta chains presented below share a single source sample, sequenced in a study of blood T cell repertoires in COVID-19. Profiling relied on immunoSEQ multiplex PCR, and the TCRdb table lists in-frame clones only, not all of them. The table includes approximately 250,000 clones, roughly 87% detected once. Sequencing used PBMCs or T cells enriched from blood (not recorded which). The receptors were sampled from a woman in her 30s who had recovered from COVID-19.

CDR3 sequence reads: CASSQPGTGSSYEQYF. The CDR3 DNA reads as TGTGCCAGTAGTCAACCCGGGACAGGGTCTTCCTACGAGCAGTACTTC. This chain uses TRBV19 with TRBJ2-7, with 9 bases lining up with TRBD1. Germline V gene data show CDR1 as LNHDA and CDR2 as SQIVND (reference sequence). The CDR3 is 16 residues long. With 5 bases clipped from V and 1 base from J, the junction kept 9 bases outside the gene matches.

There are a few counts of this clone. The chain couples TRBV27 to TRBJ2-1; TRBD2 matches at 9 bases. CDR1 MNHEY and CDR2 SMNVEV come from the germline V gene (reference sequence). This CDR3 region has 21 residues. J gave up 3 bases and V 5 bases, and 23 bases lay outside the gene matches. CDR3 sequence (DNA): TGTGCCAGCAGTCACCGGTTCTCCGGGACTAGCAGGGGGGTCGACTACAATGAGCAGTTCTTC. It translates to CASSHRFSGTSRGVDYNEQFF.

The rearrangement links TRBV2 to TRBJ2-7; possible D gene TRBD1, 6 bases. The germline gives CDR1 SNHLY, CDR2 FYNNEI. Trimming pared 7 bases from V and 0 bases from J, leaving 16 bases between. The CDR3 covers 15 residues. The CDR3 is CASIAGPGVSYEQYF. The CDR3 DNA reads as TGTGCCAGCATAGCAGGGCCAGGGGTCTCCTACGAGCAGTACTTC.

The V call is TRBV5-1, the J call TRBJ2-5; D gene uncertain. Germline assignment: CDR1 SGHRS and CDR2 YFSETQ. This CDR3 spans 12 amino acids. V was clipped by 2 bases and J by 3 bases, with 5 bases between them. The CDR3 is CASSLIKETQYF. CDR3 coding DNA: TGCGCCAGCAGCTTAATTAAAGAGACCCAGTACTTC.

This rearrangement joins TRBV11-3 to TRBJ1-3; TRBD1 matches at 7 bases. Trimming removed 1 base from V and 2 bases from J; junction bases left unmatched: 5. The germline gives CDR1 SGHNT, CDR2 YENEEA. The CDR3 covers 16 residues. Here the CDR3 reads CASSLVMTGTGNTIYF. DNA of the CDR3: TGTGCCAGCAGCTTAGTTATGACAGGGACTGGAAACACCATATATTTT.